The rows below give T cell receptor beta chains drawn from one sample of a study of metastatic and nonmetastatic thyroid tumors. TCRdb reanalyzed the PCR reads via MiXCR. The data contain some 86,000 clones, approximately 13% of them singletons. The sequenced sample was tumor tissue. All receptors come from a female donor with papillary thyroid cancer or a benign thyroid nodule (not recorded which). Some clones in this sample may be carry-over from other donors' samples. Both conserved end residues are part of each CDR3. The D gene is left open where the match is weak. Rows may omit the clone size; those that give it use once, few, many or a size class.

cdr3_aa	v_call	d_call	clone_size	j_call
CASSTQGVVRETQYF	TRBV19	.	many	TRBJ2-5
CASNTALGNEKLFF	TRBV28	.	many	TRBJ1-4
CASSEGIKPYEQYF	TRBV5-4	.	many	TRBJ2-7
CASSPGTGLLTQYF	TRBV5-1	TRBD1	many	TRBJ2-5
CASSLPSGSLTDTQYF	TRBV7-2	TRBD2	many	TRBJ2-3
CSASGGLAQYF	TRBV20-1	.	.	TRBJ2-3
CSARDHRGQRNTEAFF	TRBV20-1	TRBD1	once	TRBJ1-1
CASSPARGADTQYF	TRBV18	.	few	TRBJ2-3
CASSFSPWAGETQYF	TRBV13	.	many	TRBJ2-5
CASSLATRGLLNNEQFF	TRBV11-1	TRBD1	many	TRBJ2-1
CASSQTGGSPLHF	TRBV4-1	TRBD1	medium-sized	TRBJ1-6
CASSLGDRGLANTEAFF	TRBV5-4	TRBD1	few	TRBJ1-1
CASKGLVPTGELFF	TRBV27	.	many	TRBJ2-2
CASSIRRGGEKLFF	TRBV19	.	many	TRBJ1-4
CASSPSGGNTGELFF	TRBV3-1	TRBD2	many	TRBJ2-2
CASSLTFRLDEQFF	TRBV12-3/TRBV12-4	.	many	TRBJ2-1
CSVGQEGPYEQYF	TRBV29-1	.	few	TRBJ2-7
CASKKVETQYF	TRBV6-1	.	.	TRBJ2-5
CASSARTVRIIQYF	TRBV19	.	many	TRBJ2-4
CASRVRDSSVGELFF	TRBV6-1	.	few	TRBJ2-2
CASSPRGGTGMSEQYF	TRBV9	.	many	TRBJ2-7
CASSLSPGGYEQYF	TRBV7-3	TRBD1	many	TRBJ2-7
CASSLGQGDGYTF	TRBV11-1	TRBD1	many	TRBJ1-2
CASSWLGGPQETQYF	TRBV5-1	.	many	TRBJ2-5
CASSLELVAGPGRDEQYF	TRBV11-2	TRBD2	many	TRBJ2-7
CAQGKRERDGELFF	TRBV2	TRBD2	many	TRBJ2-2
CAWSTGGVGTEAFF	TRBV30	TRBD1	many	TRBJ1-1
CASSQGISAANTGELFF	TRBV5-1	.	.	TRBJ2-2
CASSRTGMVNSPLHF	TRBV28	TRBD1	few	TRBJ1-6
CASSLGAGWYNEQFF	TRBV5-1	.	.	TRBJ2-1
CASSQSPGQGNTEAFF	TRBV3-1	TRBD1	.	TRBJ1-1
CASSSGTTTSPLHF	TRBV27	.	many	TRBJ1-6
CASSHGDSYEQYF	TRBV18	TRBD1	many	TRBJ2-7
CASISRQVSYEQYF	TRBV5-1	.	.	TRBJ2-7
CASSYPGSVHF	TRBV6-2/TRBV6-3	.	many	TRBJ2-4
CAISEGGSDTGELFF	TRBV10-3	TRBD2	.	TRBJ2-2
CASSLGVSSYNEQFF	TRBV7-7	.	many	TRBJ2-1
CASSFLSDRRAQHF	TRBV27	.	many	TRBJ1-5
CASSLAGGMTGELFF	TRBV12-3/TRBV12-4	TRBD2	many	TRBJ2-2
CASSAHGQGDTEAFF	TRBV2	TRBD1	many	TRBJ1-1
CASSPTSASYEQYF	TRBV11-3	TRBD2	many	TRBJ2-7
CASSLRQGAFYNEQFF	TRBV5-1	TRBD1	many	TRBJ2-1
CASSSTGVLTDTQYF	TRBV5-1	TRBD1	many	TRBJ2-3
CASSYRGNIAKNIQYF	TRBV6-2/TRBV6-3	.	many	TRBJ2-4
CASSLGAREQFF	TRBV28	.	many	TRBJ2-1
CASSFAGSHEQYF	TRBV19	.	many	TRBJ2-7
CASSDRGLNQPQHF	TRBV2	TRBD1	medium-sized	TRBJ1-5
CASSLAGLGEQYF	TRBV4-1	TRBD2	many	TRBJ2-7
CASSTTYNEQFF	TRBV6-1	.	many	TRBJ2-1
CASSPSGRGFPRDYEQYF	TRBV28	.	many	TRBJ2-7